These 30 T cell receptor beta chains share one sample of origin, sequenced in a study of T cell changes during pregnancy in multiple sclerosis. Profiled with immunoSEQ multiplex PCR; TCRdb holds only in-frame clones, not every one. The sample carries some 70,000 clones, roughly nine tenths recorded once. The sequencing used CD4+ T cells from peripheral blood mononuclear cells, collected in the third trimester of pregnancy. All receptors derive from a female donor in good health, enrolled as a control in a pregnancy study.

The V and J genes are TRBV6-1 and TRBJ1-3; D is uncertain. From germline, CDR1 is MNHNS and CDR2 SASEGT. This CDR3 spans 14 amino acids. V lost 2 bases, J lost 0 bases, and 5 bases lay in between. CDR3 loop: CASSEYISGNTIYF. DNA of the CDR3: TGTGCCAGCAGTGAATATATCTCTGGAAACACCATATATTTT.

The CDR3 DNA reads as TGTGCCAGCAGTCGGGATAATGGTTCACCCCTCCACTTT. Residues: CASSRDNGSPLHF. V gene TRBV11-1 combines with J gene TRBJ1-6, with D uncertain. Germline assignment: CDR1 SGHAT and CDR2 FQDESV (reference sequence). V was trimmed by 6 bases and J by 9 bases, leaving 12 bases between them. The CDR3 runs to 13 residues.

This clone came up once. The chain's CDR3 is CASSDSRQSQYF. CDR3 DNA: TGTGCCAGCAGTGATTCCAGACAATCTCAGTACTTC. The chain employs TRBV6-1 and TRBJ2-7, with D unclear. The germline V and J ends were trimmed by 3 bases and 10 bases, with 13 bases remaining between them. The germline CDR1 and CDR2 sequences are MNHNS and SASEGT. This CDR3 region has 12 residues.

By proportion, this clone is medium-sized (0.01 to 0.1%). The rearrangement links TRBV19 to TRBJ2-7; 8 nucleotides match TRBD1. In germline, CDR1 is LNHDA, CDR2 SQIVND (reference sequence). The CDR3 is 17 residues long. With V trimmed by 2 bases and J by 7 bases, 16 bases remained unmatched. The CDR3 reads CASSIRGQGSLSGEQYF. For the CDR3, the DNA is TGTGCCAGTAGTATACGAGGACAGGGATCCCTTTCAGGGGAGCAGTACTTC.

The chain couples TRBV13 to TRBJ1-2; D remains unclear. The CDR3 has 13 residues. The ends were cut back, 0 bases at V and 4 bases at J, with 6 bases in the middle. From germline, CDR1 is PRHDT and CDR2 FYEKMQ (reference sequence). The CDR3 here is CASSLGSVYGYTF. CDR3 bases: TGTGCCAGCAGCTTAGGGTCAGTCTATGGCTACACCTTC.

This clone was seen just once. The chain joins TRBV4-2 to TRBJ2-2, with 7 nucleotides matching TRBD2. V shed 6 bases and J 2 bases; nucleotides not matched to a gene: 6. Germline-derived CDR1 and CDR2 are LGHNA and YNFKEQ. This CDR3 has 15 residues. This chain's CDR3 is CASRGGTTNTGELFF. CDR3 coding DNA: TGTGCCAGCAGGGGAGGGACTACCAACACCGGGGAGCTGTTTTTT.

The CDR3: CASSRTGTGGTYGYTF. The CDR3 region has the DNA TGTGCCAGCAGCCGAACCGGGACAGGGGGCACCTATGGCTACACCTTC. The rearrangement uses TRBV7-3 and TRBJ1-2; 12 bases are shared with TRBD1. CDR1 and CDR2 from the germline V gene are SGHTA and FQGTGA. The CDR3 spans 16 residues. V shed 5 bases and J 4 bases; nucleotides not matched to a gene: 8.

The chain is built from TRBV5-1 and TRBJ1-2; maybe TRBD1 (5 bases). The CDR3 covers 15 residues. CDR1 is SGHRS and CDR2 is YFSETQ in the germline V gene. Trimming took off 0 bases at V and 2 bases at J, with 11 bases between the two ends. The CDR3 is CASSLEWGTNYGYTF. For the CDR3, the DNA is TGCGCCAGCAGCTTGGAGTGGGGCACCAACTATGGCTACACCTTC.

The chain joins TRBV2 to TRBJ2-7; possibly TRBD1 for D (5 bases). V was clipped by 4 bases and J by 2 bases, with 9 bases between them. Germline CDR1 SNHLY, CDR2 FYNNEI. This CDR3 comprises 13 residues. This chain's CDR3 is CASSVRQPYEQYF. The CDR3, as DNA: TGTGCCAGCAGTGTAAGACAGCCCTACGAGCAGTACTTC.

The rearrangement joins TRBV6-5 to TRBJ1-1; D gene unclear. Germline lookup yields CDR1 MNHEY and CDR2 SVGAGI. V lost 0 bases and J 0 bases, leaving 11 bases between the germline ends. This CDR3 is 16 amino acids long. The CDR3 sequence: CASSYSYNTLNTEAFF. The CDR3 coding sequence is TGTGCCAGCAGTTACTCGTACAACACATTGAACACTGAAGCTTTCTTT.

The chain is built from TRBV30 and TRBJ2-2; 10 nucleotides line up with TRBD1. V gave up 3 bases and J gave up 4 bases; unmatched junction bases: 5. The CDR3 has 15 residues. Germline values: CDR1 GTSNPN, CDR2 SVGIG (reference sequence). CDR3: CAWRTGTGATGELFF. In DNA, the CDR3 is TGTGCCTGGAGGACCGGGACAGGGGCCACCGGGGAGCTGTTTTTT.

This rearrangement joins TRBV7-2 to TRBJ2-2; D unclear. The CDR3 has 16 residues. From germline, CDR1 is SGHTA and CDR2 FQGNSA. V gave up 2 bases and J gave up 0 bases, with 10 bases separating them. In nucleotides, the CDR3 is TGTGCCAGCAGCTTATGGCCCAACGCGAACACCGGGGAGCTGTTTTTT. It codes for CASSLWPNANTGELFF.

This chain links TRBV5-4 with TRBJ1-4; 8 bases are shared with TRBD1. CDR1 and CDR2 (germline): SGHNT, YYREEE (reference sequence). The CDR3 contains 15 residues. Trimming at V came to 4 bases and at J to 7 bases, leaving 9 bases not matched to a gene. As DNA, the CDR3 is TGTGCCAGCAGCCCCACCGGACAGGGTCTTGAAAAACTGTTTTTT. Protein sequence: CASSPTGQGLEKLFF.

This clone was observed once. The chain employs TRBV7-6 and TRBJ1-4, with 7 bases lining up with TRBD1. CDR3 length equals 16 residues. Germline V gives CDR1 SGHVS, CDR2 FNYEAQ. V was clipped by 0 bases and J by 4 bases; unmatched bases: 5. The DNA for the CDR3 is TGTGCCAGCAGCTTAGCGCAGGGACAGATTAATGAAAAACTGTTTTTT. Translation gives CASSLAQGQINEKLFF.

V gene TRBV5-1 combines with J gene TRBJ2-5, with 7 bases lining up with TRBD1. Germline V gene lookup returns CDR1 SGHRS and CDR2 YFSETQ. CDR3 length: 14 residues. Germline trimming cut 4 bases from V and 1 base from J; bases unmatched to any gene: 4. This chain's CDR3 is CASSVGQAQETQYF. The CDR3 coding sequence is TGCGCCAGCAGCGTAGGACAGGCCCAAGAGACCCAGTACTTC.

The chain uses TRBV11-3 and TRBJ1-1; the D gene is possibly TRBD1 (5 bases). The CDR3 loop spans 14 amino acids. Looked up from germline, CDR1 is SGHNT and CDR2 is YENEEA. Trimming took 2 bases from V and 3 from J, leaving 10 bases between them. DNA for the CDR3: TGTGCCAGCAGCTTATCGGGGGAGTACACTGAAGCTTTCTTT. This gives the protein CASSLSGEYTEAFF.

The rearrangement uses TRBV10-3 and TRBJ2-3; possibly TRBD2 for D (5 bases). Germline assignment: CDR1 ENHRY and CDR2 SYGVKD. V was clipped by 10 bases and J by 1 base, with 9 bases between them. CDR3 length: 12 residues. The CDR3 loop reads CATRGGTDTQYF. The CDR3 DNA follows: TGTGCCACCCGGGGTGGCACAGATACGCAGTATTTT.

The chain combines TRBV7-2 with TRBJ2-5; 11 bases are a match to TRBD2. The CDR3 sequence is 17 residues long. The V gene end was trimmed by 5 bases and the J gene end by 5 bases; junction bases not matched to a gene: 13. Germline V lookup: CDR1 SGHTA, CDR2 FQGNSA. The CDR3 spells CASSRNSVAGGMETQYF. CDR3 in DNA: TGTGCCAGCAGCCGGAACTCAGTAGCGGGGGGGATGGAGACCCAGTACTTC.

V gene TRBV5-1 combines with J gene TRBJ1-4; 7 positions match TRBD1. Germline V gene sequence: CDR1 SGHRS, CDR2 YFSETQ. With V trimmed by 7 bases and J by 2 bases, 5 bases remained unmatched. The CDR3 runs 14 residues. The CDR3 reads CASRQQGTNEKLFF. CDR3 DNA sequence: TGCGCCAGCCGCCAACAGGGGACTAATGAAAAACTGTTTTTT. Full variable domain (rest looked up from reference TRBV5-1 and TRBJ1-4): KAGVTQTPRYLIKTRGQQVTLSCSPISGHRSVSWYQQTPGQGLQFLFEYFSETQRNKGNFPGRFSGRQFSNSRSEMNVSTLELGDSALYLCASRQQGTNEKLFFGSGTQLSVL.

V gene TRBV30 combines with J gene TRBJ2-7, with a weak D call TRBD1 (5 bases). This CDR3 is 18 amino acids long. CDR1 and CDR2 from the germline V gene are GTSNPN and SVGIG (reference sequence). Between the trimmed V and J ends, which lost 4 bases and 0 bases, there was a span of 25 bases. The CDR3 nucleotides are TGTGCCTGGAATTCCCTTCGAACCTCAGGGTGGACCTCCTACGAGCAGTACTTC. Translating gives CAWNSLRTSGWTSYEQYF.

The chain is built from TRBV4-1 and TRBJ1-1; D gene ambiguous. The CDR3 sequence is 14 residues long. Germline-derived CDR1 and CDR2 are MGHRA and YSYEKL. V lost 1 base and J lost 1, with 7 bases in between. DNA for the CDR3: TGCGCCAGCAGCCAAGGGCCAACGAACACTGAAGCTTTCTTT. It codes for CASSQGPTNTEAFF.

The chain joins TRBV7-2 to TRBJ2-7; D unresolved. The CDR3 sequence is 14 residues long. V lost 1 base and J 2 bases, leaving 9 bases between the germline ends. Per the germline V gene, CDR1 is SGHTA and CDR2 is FQGNSA. CDR3 sequence reads: CASSLVVEAYEQYF. CDR3 nucleotide sequence: TGTGCCAGCAGCTTAGTGGTAGAGGCCTACGAGCAGTACTTC.

A single count supports this clone. The chain recombines TRBV6-6 with TRBJ2-7, with TRBD1 as a possible D gene (6 bases). Germline V gene sequence: CDR1 MNHNY, CDR2 SVGAGI (reference sequence). The CDR3 has 15 amino acids. Trimming took off 0 bases at V and 10 bases at J, with 19 bases between the two ends. CDR3 coding DNA: TGTGCCAGCAGTTACTCGACAGTATCACAGGGCGAACAGTACTTC. Protein: CASSYSTVSQGEQYF.

J is TRBJ2-7 and V is TRBV11-1, with 11 bases lining up with TRBD2. V shed 0 bases, J shed 4 bases, and the junction held 5 bases outside the gene matches. Germline CDR1 and CDR2: SGHAT and FQDESV (reference sequence). The CDR3 is 16 amino acids. The CDR3 sequence is CASSLAPASGGYEQYF. CDR3 in DNA: TGTGCCAGCAGCTTAGCCCCTGCTAGCGGGGGGTACGAGCAGTACTTC.

The gene calls are TRBV29-1 and TRBJ2-1; D is possibly TRBD1 (5 bases). Germline CDR1 reads SQVTM; CDR2 reads ANQGSEA. This CDR3 is built from 16 residues. Trimming removed 2 bases from V and 0 bases from J, with 14 bases in between. This CDR3 is CSVEKGQPSSYNEQFF. The CDR3, as DNA: TGCAGCGTTGAAAAGGGGCAGCCAAGCTCCTACAATGAGCAGTTCTTC.

The V and J genes are TRBV30 and TRBJ1-2, with D uncertain. The CDR3 length is 12 residues. The germline V gene has CDR1 GTSNPN and CDR2 SVGIG (reference sequence). The V end lost 0 bases, the J end lost 10 bases, and 12 bases lay between the germline ends. CDR3 sequence reads: CAWSVQEAIYTF. The CDR3 nucleotides are TGTGCCTGGAGTGTACAAGAAGCGATCTACACCTTC.

The rearrangement joins TRBV9 to TRBJ2-2; TRBD1 agrees at 7 bases. Germline V gene lookup returns CDR1 SGDLS and CDR2 YYNGEE. The CDR3 is 13 residues long. J gave up 7 bases and V 1 base, and 1 base lay outside the gene matches. This CDR3 reads CASSVRDSGELFF. The CDR3 nucleotides read TGTGCCAGCAGCGTAAGGGACAGCGGGGAGCTGTTTTTT.

The chain recombines TRBV7-2 with TRBJ2-7; TRBD1 is a possible D gene (5 bases). With 1 base removed from V and 7 bases from J, the gap between germline ends came to 14 bases. CDR1 is SGHTA and CDR2 is FQGNSA in the germline V gene. This CDR3 is built from 14 residues. CDR3 nucleotides: TGTGCCAGCAGCTTAGACCAGGGTAACAGAGAGCAGTACTTC. It codes for CASSLDQGNREQYF. The variable domain in full, completed from reference TRBV7-2 and TRBJ2-7, reads GAGVSQSPSNKVTEKGKDVELRCDPISGHTALYWYRQSLGQGLEFLIYFQGNSAPDKSGLPSDRFSAERTGGSVSTLTIQRTQQEDSAVYLCASSLDQGNREQYFGPGTRLTVT.

The V call is TRBV9, the J call TRBJ1-1; D gene unclear. Germline CDR1 reads SGDLS; CDR2 reads YYNGEE. The CDR3 extends over 13 amino acids. V was trimmed by 0 bases and J by 6 bases, leaving 9 bases between them. Here the CDR3 DNA reads TGTGCCAGCAGCGTAGCTCCCACAGCTGAAGCTTTCTTT. Translating gives CASSVAPTAEAFF.

The chain carries TRBV12-5 and TRBJ2-3; 7 positions match TRBD1. Germline CDR1 is LGHNT and CDR2 is FRNRAP. CDR3 size: 16 residues. CDR3 coding DNA: TGTTCACGCGCCACCGACAGGGTTTCCTTTGGGGATACGCAGTATTTT. Protein: CSRATDRVSFGDTQYF.